This TCR beta chain was captured in a study of T cell repertoires in cytomegalovirus infection. TCRdb used MiXCR to reprocess the reads, holding one entry per CDR3 protein. The table includes some 590,000 distinct CDR3 sequences, roughly 42% detected once. Points on this clonotype: Its specificity is not known.

The CDR3 loop spans 14 amino acids. Trimming shortened V by 3 bases and J by 10 bases, and 16 bases separated the two germline ends. The sample here was cultured PBMCs, taken from culture after CMV antigen stimulation. V and J are TRBV12-3 or TRBV12-4 and TRBJ1-5; the D is unclear. This clonotype was obtained from a human donor in good health (CMV status not recorded). Some clones in this sample may be carry-over from other donors' samples. This CDR3 reads CASSFGPLGQPQHF. The CDR3 DNA reads TGTGCCAGCAGTTTTGGACCGCTCGGGCAACCCCAGCATTTT.